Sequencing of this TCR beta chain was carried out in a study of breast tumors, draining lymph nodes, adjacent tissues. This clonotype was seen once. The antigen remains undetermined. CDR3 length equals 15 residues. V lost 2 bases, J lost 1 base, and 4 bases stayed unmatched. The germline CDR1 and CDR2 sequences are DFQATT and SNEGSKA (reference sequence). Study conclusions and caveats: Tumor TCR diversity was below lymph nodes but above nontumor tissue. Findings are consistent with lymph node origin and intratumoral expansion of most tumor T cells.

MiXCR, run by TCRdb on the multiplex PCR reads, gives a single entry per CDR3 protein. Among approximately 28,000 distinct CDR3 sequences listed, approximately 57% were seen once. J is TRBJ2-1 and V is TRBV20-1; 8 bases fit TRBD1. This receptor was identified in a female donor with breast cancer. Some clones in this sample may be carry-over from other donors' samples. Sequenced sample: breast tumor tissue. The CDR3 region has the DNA TGCAGTGCTAGACCGGACAGGGAGTCCTACAATGAGCAGTTCTTC. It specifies CSARPDRESYNEQFF.